A selection of T cell receptor beta chains follows, all from one sample in a study of cytomegalovirus exposure and HLA in healthy donors. Here immunoSEQ multiplex PCR was the method, and the copy in TCRdb shows in-frame clones only, minus some. Here the sample spans approximately 150,000 clones, under 90% being singletons. Source material: PBMCs. The receptors were gathered from a male donor in good health and CMV-seronegative. CDR3s include the opening cysteine and the closing phenylalanine or tryptophan. A D gene is named only where the DNA matches it firmly. Not all rows give a size; the values are once, few, many and, for expanded clones, a class.

v_call	clone_size	d_call	j_call	cdr3_nt	cdr3_aa
TRBV6-5	.	TRBD2	TRBJ2-4	TGTGCCACTAGCGGGACCTTCGGGGCCAAAAACATTCAGTACTTC	CATSGTFGAKNIQYF
TRBV5-4	.	.	TRBJ1-2	TGTGCCAGCAGCCCAACCGGGACTCCCACCCACTACACCTTC	CASSPTGTPTHYTF
TRBV10-3	.	TRBD2	TRBJ2-7	TGTGCCACCTCGCCTAGCGGGAGACCCTACGAGCAGTACTTC	CATSPSGRPYEQYF
TRBV7-9	.	.	TRBJ2-7	TGTGCCAGCAGCTCCTGGGCTGACTACGAGCAGTACTTC	CASSSWADYEQYF
TRBV5-4	few	.	TRBJ2-6	TGTGCCAGCACCGCAGACTCTGGGGCCAACGTCCTGACTTTC	CASTADSGANVLTF
TRBV28	.	TRBD1	TRBJ2-7	TGTGCCAGCGAGTGGGGACAGGGGGCCTACGAGCAGTACTTC	CASEWGQGAYEQYF
TRBV6-4	.	TRBD1	TRBJ2-7	TGTGCCAGCAGTGAGCACAGGGGCTACGAGCAGTACTTC	CASSEHRGYEQYF
TRBV28	once	TRBD1	TRBJ1-5	TGTGCCACTCGACAGGGGGGCAATCAGCCCCAGCATTTT	CATRQGGNQPQHF
TRBV19	.	.	TRBJ1-1	TGTGCCAGCCTTCGCTCGAGCACTGAAGCTTTCTTT	CASLRSSTEAFF
TRBV27	.	TRBD2	TRBJ2-7	TGTGCCAGCAGTCTACCGGGACTAGCGACCTACGAGCAGTACTTC	CASSLPGLATYEQYF
TRBV5-1	.	.	TRBJ2-3	TGCGCCAGCAGCTTACCGGGCCCGGGGGATACGCAGTATTTT	CASSLPGPGDTQYF
TRBV4-3	few	.	TRBJ1-2	TGCGCCAGCAGCCAAGATACCGGGGAGTATTCCCCCCCACTCTATGGCTACACCTTC	CASSQDTGEYSPPLYGYTF
TRBV5-1	.	.	TRBJ2-7	TGCGCCAGCAGCTTGGGGGGCCGGGACGAGCAGTACTTC	CASSLGGRDEQYF
TRBV4-2	.	TRBD1	TRBJ1-4	TGTGCCAGCAGCCAATACCCCGGGACAGGCAGGACGATCCCACCCTTTGCAACTAATGAAAAACTGTTTTTT	CASSQYPGTGRTIPPFATNEKLFF
TRBV12-5	.	TRBD2	TRBJ2-4	TGTGCCGGGGGGGCGCCTAGGATATACATTCAGTACTTC	CAGGAPRIYIQYF
TRBV19	.	.	TRBJ2-7	TGTGCCAGTAGACTCTCGAGCTCCTACGAGCAGTACTTC	CASRLSSSYEQYF
TRBV7-9	.	TRBD2	TRBJ2-7	TGTGCCAGCAGCTCTAGCGGGTCGGGCGGCGAGCAGTACTTC	CASSSSGSGGEQYF
TRBV4-1	once	.	TRBJ1-5	TGCGCCAGCAGTCAAGGCGGCGATCAGCCCCAGCATTTT	CASSQGGDQPQHF
TRBV6-5	.	TRBD1	TRBJ2-7	TGTGCCAGCAGTTCGCCCTACAGGGGGCAGTCTTACGAGCAGTACTTC	CASSSPYRGQSYEQYF
TRBV6-6	.	TRBD2	TRBJ2-7	TGTGCCAGCAGGGGGGGGGAAGGGGCGGTCTACGAGCAGTACTTC	CASRGGEGAVYEQYF
TRBV6-5	.	TRBD2	TRBJ2-5	TGTGCCAGCAGCCGTGGGACTAGCGGGGAAGAGACCCAGTACTTC	CASSRGTSGEETQYF
TRBV5-1	.	.	TRBJ2-1	TGCGCCAGCAGCTTGGGAAAGGGAGACTACAATGAGCAGTTCTTC	CASSLGKGDYNEQFF
TRBV11-2	few	.	TRBJ1-3	TGTGCCAGCAGCTTAGAATCAGGCATCTCTGGAAACACCATATATTTT	CASSLESGISGNTIYF
TRBV7-2	.	.	TRBJ2-7	TGTGCCAGCAGCCCCAACTGGGACTTGCCCTACGAGCAGTACTTC	CASSPNWDLPYEQYF
TRBV6-5	few	.	TRBJ2-7	TGTGCCAGCAGTTACCGAGGGATCACTTACGAGCAGTACTTC	CASSYRGITYEQYF
TRBV7-8	.	.	TRBJ1-1	TGTGCCAGCAGCAAATATGGGGCCACTGAAGCTTTCTTT	CASSKYGATEAFF
TRBV4-3	.	TRBD2	TRBJ2-1	TGCGCCAGCAGCCAAGGGGCGGGAGAGGGTTGGAATGAGCAGTTCTTC	CASSQGAGEGWNEQFF
TRBV5-4	.	.	TRBJ1-1	TGTGCCAGCAGCTTCTTCGGGTCTCACGGAGCTTTCTTT	CASSFFGSHGAFF
TRBV21-1	.	.	TRBJ2-1	TGTGCCAGCAGCAAAGCATGTAGCGGGACTAGCTCCTACAATGAGCAGTTCTTC	CASSKACSGTSSYNEQFF
TRBV7-2	.	.	TRBJ2-3	TGTGCCACCGCCTTGGGCGGGGAAGATACGCAGTATTTT	CATALGGEDTQYF
TRBV6-1	few	.	TRBJ1-1	TGTGCCAGCTTCGGGGGGGTTGAAGCTTTCTTT	CASFGGVEAFF
TRBV29-1	few	.	TRBJ2-3	TGCAGCGTTTACCGGGACTTCACAGATACGCAGTATTTT	CSVYRDFTDTQYF
TRBV4-3	few	.	TRBJ2-7	TGCGCCAGCAGCCAAGGAAGGACTTCCTACGAGCAGTACTTC	CASSQGRTSYEQYF
TRBV30	.	.	TRBJ2-7	TGTGCCTGGCGAAACACGTACGAGCAGTACTTC	CAWRNTYEQYF
TRBV6-5	.	.	TRBJ1-5	TGTGCCAGCAGTTACTCTGGAGGAAATCAGCCCCAGCATTTT	CASSYSGGNQPQHF
TRBV7-9	.	TRBD2	TRBJ2-1	TGTGCCAGCAGCTCGTTAGCGGGGTACTCCTACAATGAGCAGTTCTTC	CASSSLAGYSYNEQFF
TRBV5-1	.	TRBD1	TRBJ1-5	TGCGCCAGCAGCTTGGGACAGGGACGGGATCAGCCCCAGCATTTT	CASSLGQGRDQPQHF
TRBV4-1	few	TRBD2	TRBJ2-3	TGCGCCAGCAGCCCTTATAGCGGGAGTGGGACAGATACGCAGTATTTT	CASSPYSGSGTDTQYF
TRBV6-1	.	.	TRBJ1-3	TGTGCCAGCAGTGAAGCTTGGCGGGCTGGAAACACCATATATTTT	CASSEAWRAGNTIYF
TRBV29-1	once	TRBD1	TRBJ2-7	TGCAGCGTTGAAATGGACAGGGGGCTCGAGCAGTACTTC	CSVEMDRGLEQYF
TRBV7-8	.	.	TRBJ2-3	TGTGCCAGCAGTCACACCCTCCCGGCTAGCGGCACAGATACGCAGTATTTT	CASSHTLPASGTDTQYF
TRBV6-6	.	.	TRBJ1-1	TGTGCCAGCAGGCCACAGAACACTGAAGCTTTCTTT	CASRPQNTEAFF
TRBV4-3	.	.	TRBJ2-2	TGCGCCAGCAGCCAAGATGGGCGACACGGGAACACCGGGGAGCTGTTTTTT	CASSQDGRHGNTGELFF
TRBV29-1	.	TRBD2	TRBJ2-3	TGCAGCGTCCAAGCCCGACAGCTGGGGGGGATATATACGCAGTATTTT	CSVQARQLGGIYTQYF
TRBV7-2	once	.	TRBJ2-1	TGTGCCAGCAGCTTAGTTGGGCGAGCGGCCTACAATGAGCAGTTCTTC	CASSLVGRAAYNEQFF
TRBV27	.	TRBD1	TRBJ2-2	TGTGCCAGCAGTTTTTGGGGGACAGGGGGCATTAGCGGGGAGCTGTTTTTT	CASSFWGTGGISGELFF
TRBV7-2	.	.	TRBJ2-1	TGTGCCAGCAGCGAAGGGACAGAGCAGTTCTTC	CASSEGTEQFF